The 29 T cell receptor beta chains listed next were all sequenced from one sample in a study of OX40 agonist ivuxolimab in advanced cancers. Measured with immunoSEQ multiplex PCR; TCRdb has only the in-frame clones, and not every one. The sample gives thousands of clones, less than 85% of which show up once; roughly 40% is in the top ten. This material consisted of CD4+ or CD8+ T cells sorted from blood, taken in a trial of the OX40 agonist ivuxolimab. These receptors originate from an adult with an advanced solid tumor such as melanoma, head and neck, liver or kidney cancer.

This clone was seen a handful of times. In DNA, the CDR3 is TGTGCCAGCAGTTTATGGTTAGGCACGAACACCGGGGAGCTGTTTTTT. It yields the protein CASSLWLGTNTGELFF. The chain combines TRBV28 with TRBJ2-2; D is unclear. Germline assignment: CDR1 MDHEN and CDR2 SYDVKM. Trimming pared 0 bases from V and 0 bases from J, leaving 8 bases between. The CDR3 extends over 16 amino acids. Variable domain in full (rest from reference TRBV28 and TRBJ2-2): DVKVTQSSRYLVKRTGEKVFLECVQDMDHENMFWYRQDPGLGLRLIYFSYDVKMKEKGDIPEGYSVSREKKERFSLILESASTNQTSMYLCASSLWLGTNTGELFFGEGSRLTVL.

This clone was seen more than once but under ten times. The genes are TRBV19 and TRBJ2-5, with D tentatively TRBD1 (6 bases). Germline values: CDR1 LNHDA, CDR2 SQIVND (reference sequence). The CDR3 contains 14 residues. V was clipped by 2 bases and J by 4 bases, with 11 bases between them. CDR3 amino acids: CASSILGAGETQYF. DNA for the CDR3: TGTGCCAGTAGTATATTGGGGGCTGGAGAGACCCAGTACTTC.

This clone has just a few counts. The V call is TRBV28, the J call TRBJ2-5; the match to TRBD2 covers 11 bases. In germline, CDR1 is MDHEN, CDR2 SYDVKM. The V gene end was trimmed by 6 bases and the J gene end by 1 base; junction bases not matched to a gene: 4. The CDR3 length is 15 residues. This CDR3 is CASSRGLAGQETQYF. CDR3 DNA: TGTGCCAGCAGCCGAGGACTAGCGGGCCAAGAGACCCAGTACTTC. Looking up the rest from reference TRBV28 and TRBJ2-5 gives the full variable domain: DVKVTQSSRYLVKRTGEKVFLECVQDMDHENMFWYRQDPGLGLRLIYFSYDVKMKEKGDIPEGYSVSREKKERFSLILESASTNQTSMYLCASSRGLAGQETQYFGPGTRLLVL.

This chain connects TRBV7-2 to TRBJ2-7; D gene ambiguous. The CDR3 is 15 amino acids. CDR1 and CDR2 (germline): SGHTA, FQGNSA. Deletions cut 0 bases from V and 4 bases from J, with 13 bases between. CDR3 protein: CASSLASLNLYEQYF. In nucleotides, the CDR3 is TGTGCCAGCAGCTTAGCGAGTCTAAACTTATACGAGCAGTACTTC.

The chain joins TRBV14 to TRBJ2-1; the D call may be TRBD1 or TRBD2 (5 bases each). CDR1 and CDR2 from the germline V gene are SGHDN and FVKESK. With 4 bases removed from V and 3 bases from J, the gap between germline ends came to 10 bases. The CDR3 is 14 amino acids. The CDR3 region has the DNA TGTGCCAGCAGCCGGCTGGGGGACTACAATGAGCAGTTCTTC. This gives the protein CASSRLGDYNEQFF.

CDR3 region: CATSLAGAADTQYF. CDR3 coding DNA: TGTGCCACCAGTCTAGCGGGGGCGGCAGATACGCAGTATTTT. The chain couples TRBV15 to TRBJ2-3, with 10 bases matching TRBD2. CDR1 and CDR2 (germline): LNHNV, YYDKDF (reference sequence). V lost 6 bases to trimming and J lost 4 bases; unmatched junction nucleotides: 4. This CDR3 comprises 14 residues.

The rearrangement links TRBV13 to TRBJ2-3, with a weak D call TRBD2 (6 bases). The germline CDR1 and CDR2 sequences are PRHDT and FYEKMQ (reference sequence). Trimming removed 5 bases at V and 2 bases at J, with 26 bases between. The CDR3 length is 19 residues. CDR3 sequence reads: CASSIRGTHPLLTTDTQYF. The CDR3 DNA reads as TGTGCCAGCAGCATCCGGGGGACCCACCCCTTGCTTACCACAGATACGCAGTATTTT.

J is TRBJ2-1 and V is TRBV2; TRBD2 agrees at 11 bases. Germline V gives CDR1 SNHLY, CDR2 FYNNEI. The CDR3 has 15 residues. The trim removed 6 bases at V and 8 bases at J, leaving 9 bases unmatched. CDR3 nucleotides: TGTGCCAGCAGCTTTACTAGCGGGAGTTTCTATGAGCAGTTCTTC. It is translated as CASSFTSGSFYEQFF.

This clone was counted between two and nine times. The chain uses TRBV4-1 and TRBJ2-7; perhaps TRBD2 as D (6 bases). There are 14 residues in the CDR3. V was cut by 3 bases and J by 4 bases, with 13 bases left in between. Per the germline V gene, CDR1 is MGHRA and CDR2 is YSYEKL. The CDR3 reads CASSHAGSAYEQYF. CDR3 nucleotides: TGCGCCAGCAGCCACGCCGGGAGCGCTTACGAGCAGTACTTC.

The genes are TRBV10-3 and TRBJ1-4; TRBD1 might be the D (5 bases). Trimming took off 3 bases at V and 5 bases at J, with 16 bases between the two ends. The CDR3 runs 16 residues. Germline CDR1 is ENHRY and CDR2 is SYGVKD. CDR3 in amino acids: CAISDLPDRHNEKLFF. CDR3 nucleotide sequence: TGTGCCATCAGTGACCTACCCGACAGACACAATGAAAAACTGTTTTTT.

The chain has TRBV7-9 and TRBJ2-1, with 13 positions matching TRBD2. The CDR3 contains 15 residues. Germline trimming cut 5 bases from V and 9 bases from J; bases unmatched to any gene: 7. In germline, CDR1 is SEHNR, CDR2 FQNEAQ (reference sequence). The CDR3 bases are TGTGCCAGCAGCCGACTAGCGGGAGGAGAGGGTGAGCAGTTCTTC. It is translated as CASSRLAGGEGEQFF.

The chain recombines TRBV28 with TRBJ1-6; TRBD1 is a possible D gene (5 bases). The CDR3 runs 13 residues. Germline CDR1 and CDR2: MDHEN and SYDVKM. V was pared by 10 bases and J by 7 bases, with 14 bases between. The CDR3 DNA reads TGTGCCACCTCATTCGGGGGGAATTCACCCCTCCACTTT. Encoded protein: CATSFGGNSPLHF.

This chain connects TRBV7-9 to TRBJ2-7; D remains ambiguous. The germline V gene has CDR1 SEHNR and CDR2 FQNEAQ (reference sequence). Trimming stripped 1 base from V and 4 bases from J, with 2 bases between. CDR3 length equals 11 residues. CDR3 sequence (DNA): TGTGCCAGCAGCTTAGAATACGAGCAGTACTTC. Translating gives CASSLEYEQYF.

This clone was seen a few times. The chain recombines TRBV7-7 with TRBJ2-2; D unresolved. This CDR3 contains 16 residues. Deletions cut 1 base from V and 0 bases from J, with 9 bases between. Per the germline V gene, CDR1 is SSHAT and CDR2 is FNYEAQ (reference sequence). The CDR3 DNA reads TGTGCCAGCAGCTTAGTGTTTAGACCGAACACCGGGGAGCTGTTTTTT. Its protein product is CASSLVFRPNTGELFF.

In this sample, this clone turned up a few times. The chain recombines TRBV11-2 with TRBJ2-3, with D hard to call. V lost 4 bases to trimming and J lost 0 bases, with 2 bases between them. The CDR3 extends over 12 amino acids. Germline CDR1 and CDR2: SGHAT and FQNNGV. Here the CDR3 reads CASSYSTDTQYF. DNA for the CDR3: TGTGCCAGCAGCTATAGCACAGATACGCAGTATTTT.

The chain joins TRBV6-5 to TRBJ1-1, with TRBD1 matching 7 bases. The germline V gene encodes CDR1 MNHEY and CDR2 SVGAGI. This CDR3 region has 13 residues. V was clipped by 5 bases and J by 8 bases; unmatched bases: 8. The CDR3, as DNA: TGTGCCAGCAGTACGAGGACAGGCAGAGAAGCTTTCTTT. Translating it yields CASSTRTGREAFF.

This chain uses TRBV5-1 with TRBJ2-5; D is perhaps TRBD1 (6 bases). Germline V gene sequence: CDR1 SGHRS, CDR2 YFSETQ. The V end was cut by 4 bases, the J end by 1 base, with 11 bases between. This CDR3 is built from 14 residues. CDR3 nucleotides: TGCGCCAGCAGCACAACAGGGTCCCAAGAGACCCAGTACTTC. Translated, it gives CASSTTGSQETQYF.

J is TRBJ2-7 and V is TRBV19; perhaps TRBD1 as D (5 bases). The CDR3 runs 13 residues. The germline V gene encodes CDR1 LNHDA and CDR2 SQIVND (reference sequence). V was pared by 3 bases and J by 6 bases, with 12 bases between. In nucleotides, the CDR3 is TGTGCCAGTAGTATTCAGGGAATAGGCGAGCAGTACTTC. Translation gives CASSIQGIGEQYF.

The chain uses TRBV27 and TRBJ2-2; D is uncertain. The CDR3 contains 17 residues. Looked up from germline, CDR1 is MNHEY and CDR2 is SMNVEV (reference sequence). V lost 0 bases and J 2 bases, leaving 13 bases between the germline ends. The DNA of the CDR3 is TGTGCCAGCAGTTTATCGGTCAGAAACAAAAACACCGGGGAGCTGTTTTTT. Translated, it gives CASSLSVRNKNTGELFF.

The rearrangement joins TRBV7-8 to TRBJ1-5, with D uncertain. The CDR3 has 13 amino acids. CDR1 SGHVS and CDR2 FQNEAQ come from the germline V gene. V dropped 1 base and J dropped 4 bases, with 5 bases sitting between them. CDR3 bases: TGTGCCAGCAGCTTAGAGGTGAATCAGCCCCAGCATTTT. This encodes CASSLEVNQPQHF.

Of note for this clone: In the same sample, other DNA sequences code for this CDR3. The rearrangement links TRBV5-1 to TRBJ2-7; unclear D gene. The CDR3 extends over 14 amino acids. V shed 5 bases and J shed 1 base, with 13 bases lying between them. Germline values: CDR1 SGHRS, CDR2 YFSETQ. CDR3 region: CASSTGPPSYEQYF. The CDR3 DNA reads TGCGCCAGCAGTACGGGCCCGCCATCCTACGAGCAGTACTTC.

This CDR3 is CASSFMGASYNEQFF. CDR3 nucleotide sequence: TGTGCCAGCAGCTTTATGGGAGCCTCCTACAATGAGCAGTTCTTC. The chain recombines TRBV5-4 with TRBJ2-1; possibly TRBD2 for D (5 bases). CDR3 length equals 15 residues. V gave up 2 bases and J gave up 0 bases, with 9 bases separating them. Germline lookup yields CDR1 SGHNT and CDR2 YYREEE (reference sequence).

V is TRBV13 and J is TRBJ2-3; D uncertain. The length of the CDR3 is 15 residues. The V end lost 1 base, the J end lost 2 bases, and 10 bases lay between the germline ends. Germline CDR1 is PRHDT and CDR2 is FYEKMQ (reference sequence). DNA of the CDR3: TGTGCCAGCAGCTTAGTAGGTACAGACACAGATACGCAGTATTTT. Translation gives CASSLVGTDTDTQYF.

In its sample, this clone was seen a few times. The chain employs TRBV30 and TRBJ2-1, with TRBD2 matching 7 bases. The CDR3 has 14 amino acids. Germline CDR1 is GTSNPN and CDR2 is SVGIG (reference sequence). V was clipped by 0 bases and J by 7 bases; unmatched bases: 6. The CDR3 DNA follows: TGTGCCTGGAGTGTCGCGGGAGCGGGTAATGAGCAGTTCTTC. Encoded protein: CAWSVAGAGNEQFF.

This clone came up a few times. The chain uses TRBV29-1 and TRBJ1-1; the D is unclear. Germline-derived CDR1 and CDR2 are SQVTM and ANQGSEA. V lost 4 bases to trimming and J lost 6 bases, with 9 bases between them. The CDR3 loop spans 11 amino acids. CDR3 sequence: CSVVVGSEAFF. DNA of the CDR3: TGCAGCGTTGTAGTGGGGTCTGAAGCTTTCTTT.

For this clone: At one of its ends the junction is not consistent with the germline gene, which may arise from a read error. The chain combines TRBV11-2 with TRBJ2-3; no reliable D call. CDR3 length: 11 amino acids. CDR1 and CDR2 (germline): SGHAT, FQNNGV. DNA for the CDR3: TGTGCCAGCAGCTTAGGTCCGACTGCACGTTTT. Protein product: CASSLGPTARF.

This clone appeared once. This sequence joins TRBV10-1 and TRBJ2-7; tentatively, D is TRBD2 (7 bases). The CDR3 covers 15 residues. V dropped 0 bases and J dropped 2 bases, with 11 bases sitting between them. CDR1 is WNHNN and CDR2 is SYGVQD in the germline V gene (reference sequence). The CDR3 DNA sequence: TGCGCCAGCAGTGAGTCGAAGGGGGGGGCCTACGAGCAGTACTTC. This encodes CASSESKGGAYEQYF.

This clone is a singleton in its sample. The gene calls are TRBV11-1 and TRBJ1-1; D gene unclear. Looked up from germline, CDR1 is SGHAT and CDR2 is FQDESV (reference sequence). This CDR3 spans 12 amino acids. The V end lost 5 bases, the J end lost 7 bases, and 11 bases lay between the germline ends. The CDR3 protein is CASSLVTGEAFF. Here the CDR3 DNA reads TGTGCCAGCAGCCTCGTGACGGGTGAAGCTTTCTTT. Complete variable domain (other parts from reference TRBV11-1 and TRBJ1-1): EAEVAQSPRYKITEKSQAVAFWCDPISGHATLYWYRQILGQGPELLVQFQDESVVDDSQLPKDRFSAERLKGVDSTLKIQPAELGDSAMYLCASSLVTGEAFFGQGTRLTVV.

This chain links TRBV14 with TRBJ2-7; 8 bases are a match to TRBD2. Germline CDR1 reads SGHDN; CDR2 reads FVKESK. V shed 1 base and J 2 bases; nucleotides not matched to a gene: 13. The CDR3 runs to 18 residues. CDR3 DNA sequence: TGTGCCAGCAGCCAAGCCTTCTCTAGCGGGTATTACCCCTACGAGCAGTACTTC. Protein product: CASSQAFSSGYYPYEQYF. Combining the CDR3 with reference TRBV14 and TRBJ2-7 gives the whole variable domain EAGVTQFPSHSVIEKGQTVTLRCDPISGHDNLYWYRRVMGKEIKFLLHFVKESKQDESGMPNNRFLAERTGGTYSTLKVQPAELEDSGVYFCASSQAFSSGYYPYEQYFGPGTRLTVT.